Shown below are 24 T cell receptor beta chains from a single sample sequenced in a study of PD-1 blockade in classical Hodgkin lymphoma. Every one of the patients relapsed after autologous stem cell transplantation (brentuximab vedotin exposure was variable). Sequenced by immunoSEQ multiplex PCR; TCRdb stores in-frame clones only, minus some. Among about 46,000 clones listed, about three quarters were seen once. The sample was peripheral blood mononuclear cells (PBMCs), taken at baseline. The receptors originated from a human donor with classical Hodgkin lymphoma.

This clone was seen only a few times. V is TRBV6-1 and J is TRBJ1-5, with D unclear. This CDR3 contains 13 residues. Per germline, CDR1 MNHNS and CDR2 SASEGT. The V gene lost 2 bases and the J gene lost 9 bases, with 11 bases spanning the gap. The CDR3 protein is CASSETLGRPQHF. The CDR3 DNA sequence: TGTGCCAGCAGTGAAACGTTGGGTAGGCCCCAGCATTTT.

The chain employs TRBV27 and TRBJ1-5; D is ambiguous. The CDR3 runs 15 residues. Looked up from germline, CDR1 is MNHEY and CDR2 is SMNVEV (reference sequence). V lost 8 bases and J lost 3, with 17 bases in between. The CDR3 protein is CASAPPGGFNQPQHF. As DNA, the CDR3 is TGTGCCAGCGCTCCCCCAGGAGGTTTCAATCAGCCCCAGCATTTT.

J is TRBJ1-2 and V is TRBV7-9; D unresolved. Trimming removed 0 bases at V and 4 bases at J, with 6 bases between. Germline V gives CDR1 SEHNR, CDR2 FQNEAQ (reference sequence). The CDR3 has 13 residues. CDR3 coding DNA: TGTGCCAGCAGCTTAGCGACGAGCTATGGCTACACCTTC. Amino acid sequence: CASSLATSYGYTF.

There are a few counts of this clone. V and J are TRBV19 and TRBJ1-1; TRBD1 is a possible D gene (5 bases). The CDR3 has 13 residues. V was pared by 3 bases and J by 5 bases, with 10 bases between. Germline V gene sequence: CDR1 LNHDA, CDR2 SQIVND (reference sequence). The CDR3 sequence is CASSIGRGTEAFF. CDR3 in DNA: TGTGCCAGTAGTATCGGTCGGGGGACTGAAGCTTTCTTT. Complete variable domain (other parts from reference TRBV19 and TRBJ1-1): DGGITQSPKYLFRKEGQNVTLSCEQNLNHDAMYWYRQDPGQGLRLIYYSQIVNDFQKGDIAEGYSVSREKKESFPLTVTSAQKNPTAFYLCASSIGRGTEAFFGQGTRLTVV.

This clone was picked up a small number of times. V is TRBV2 and J is TRBJ1-5; D may be TRBD1 (6 bases). The CDR3 is 14 amino acids. Germline CDR1 SNHLY, CDR2 FYNNEI. The V gene lost 6 bases and the J gene lost 3 bases, with 12 bases spanning the gap. CDR3 protein: CASSVDRNNQPQHF. CDR3 coding DNA: TGTGCCAGCAGCGTGGACAGAAACAATCAGCCCCAGCATTTT. The whole variable domain, remainder taken from reference TRBV2 and TRBJ1-5, is EPEVTQTPSHQVTQMGQEVILRCVPISNHLYFYWYRQILGQKVEFLVSFYNNEISEKSEIFDDQFSVERPDGSNFTLKIRSTKLEDSAMYFCASSVDRNNQPQHFGDGTRLSIL.

The V call is TRBV21-1, the J call TRBJ2-3; TRBD2, the D gene given by the table, was not confirmed from the DNA. TRBV21-1 is an annotated pseudogene. The CDR3 totals 17 residues. The CDR3 loop is CASSLGGASRNTDTQYF. The DNA for the CDR3 is TGTGCCAGCAGCCTAGGAGGGGCTAGCCGCAACACAGATACGCAGTATTTT.

This chain links TRBV7-2 with TRBJ2-5; weak D call: TRBD2 (6 bases). The CDR3 is made up of 15 amino acids. The V gene's germline CDR1 is SGHTA and CDR2 FQGNSA. Trimming pared 5 bases from V and 2 bases from J, leaving 15 bases between. CDR3 residues: CASSGRDSLQETQYF. In DNA, the CDR3 is TGTGCCAGCAGCGGCCGGGACTCCTTACAAGAGACCCAGTACTTC.

V gene TRBV9 combines with J gene TRBJ2-5, with TRBD1 matching 10 bases. Germline V gene data show CDR1 as SGDLS and CDR2 as YYNGEE. Trimming removed 4 bases from V and 5 bases from J; junction bases left unmatched: 8. This CDR3 comprises 15 residues. Written as DNA, the CDR3 is TGTGCCAGCAGCACCAGGCTGGGACAGGGGGAGACCCAGTACTTC. Encoded protein: CASSTRLGQGETQYF. The full variable domain, with the rest looked up from reference TRBV9 and TRBJ2-5, is DSGVTQTPKHLITATGQRVTLRCSPRSGDLSVYWYQQSLDQGLQFLIQYYNGEERAKGNILERFSAQQFPDLHSELNLSSLELGDSALYFCASSTRLGQGETQYFGPGTRLLVL.

The rearrangement uses TRBV7-9 and TRBJ2-4; tentative D call: TRBD1 (5 bases). V dropped 8 bases and J dropped 1 base, with 9 bases sitting between them. Germline V gene data show CDR1 as SEHNR and CDR2 as FQNEAQ (reference sequence). The CDR3 totals 13 residues. CDR3 bases: TGTGCCAGCGGAGACAGTGCCAAAAACATTCAGTACTTC. It translates to CASGDSAKNIQYF.

The chain employs TRBV4-1 and TRBJ2-1, with TRBD2 identical over 9 bases. CDR3 size: 21 residues. Unmatched junction bases numbered 16, after V lost 1 base and J lost 0 bases. From germline, CDR1 is MGHRA and CDR2 YSYEKL. The CDR3 DNA sequence: TGCGCCAGCAGCCAAGGTGGATTAGCGGGGGACCACACGTTCTCCTACAATGAGCAGTTCTTC. Translated, it gives CASSQGGLAGDHTFSYNEQFF.

The chain has TRBV7-3 and TRBJ1-1; D is undetermined. Germline V CDR1 and CDR2: SGHTA, FQGTGA. V lost 5 bases, J lost 5 bases, and 12 bases lay in between. This CDR3 has 13 residues. CDR3 loop: CASSPSSNTEAFF. The CDR3 nucleotides are TGTGCCAGCAGCCCAAGTTCCAATACTGAAGCTTTCTTT.

This clone was counted once. The chain recombines TRBV28 with TRBJ2-3; 8 positions agree with TRBD2. CDR1 MDHEN and CDR2 SYDVKM come from the germline V gene. Unmatched junction bases numbered 5, after V lost 4 bases and J lost 2 bases. This CDR3 contains 15 residues. The CDR3 DNA is TGTGCCAGCAGTTCCGGGGGGGGAAACACAGATACGCAGTATTTT. The encoded protein is CASSSGGGNTDTQYF.

This sequence joins TRBV27 and TRBJ1-1, with 7 bases fitting TRBD1. Trimming took 6 bases from V and 11 from J; bases not matched to a gene: 12. This CDR3 region has 13 residues. Per the germline V gene, CDR1 is MNHEY and CDR2 is SMNVEV (reference sequence). The CDR3 bases are TGTGCCAGCAGCCCCGTGACAGGGAGCTTGGCTTTCTTT. It yields the protein CASSPVTGSLAFF.

V usage is TRBV18 and J usage is TRBJ1-1; 10 nucleotides match TRBD1. Per the germline V gene, CDR1 is KGHSH and CDR2 is LQKENI. With V trimmed by 0 bases and J by 0 bases, 1 base remained unmatched. This CDR3 is built from 16 residues. The CDR3 DNA is TGTGCCAGCTCACCACCGACAGGGGGCTTGAACACTGAAGCTTTCTTT. It is translated as CASSPPTGGLNTEAFF.

The chain uses TRBV7-9 and TRBJ1-4; TRBD1 matches at 7 bases. Unmatched junction bases numbered 8, after V lost 5 bases and J lost 5 bases. This CDR3 contains 15 residues. In germline, CDR1 is SEHNR, CDR2 FQNEAQ (reference sequence). The CDR3 DNA reads TGTGCCAGCAGCCGATCGGGACAGAACAATGAAAAACTGTTTTTT. Protein sequence: CASSRSGQNNEKLFF.

The chain links TRBV6-5 to TRBJ1-6; TRBD1 is a possible D gene (6 bases). The CDR3 is made up of 12 amino acids. V dropped 5 bases and J dropped 7 bases, with 6 bases sitting between them. Germline V gene data show CDR1 as MNHEY and CDR2 as SVGAGI. The chain's CDR3 is CASSGQNSPLHF. CDR3 in DNA: TGTGCCAGCAGTGGACAGAATTCACCCCTCCACTTT.

The gene calls are TRBV30 and TRBJ2-7, with 7 bases that match TRBD1. The CDR3 is 15 amino acids. The V and J ends lost 2 bases and 2 bases, in that order; junction bases with no gene match: 9. Germline V lookup: CDR1 GTSNPN, CDR2 SVGIG (reference sequence). CDR3 DNA sequence: TGTGCCTGGAGTAGAGGGGGCGCACAGGCCTACGAGCAGTACTTC. It specifies CAWSRGGAQAYEQYF.

This chain joins TRBV4-1 and TRBJ1-2, with D possibly matching TRBD1 (6 bases). Germline V lookup: CDR1 MGHRA, CDR2 YSYEKL. The CDR3 is made up of 15 amino acids. V lost 0 bases and J 4 bases, leaving 12 bases between the germline ends. DNA of the CDR3: TGCGCCAGCAGCCAAGATTCGGGGGCGAGCTATGGCTACACCTTC. This codes for CASSQDSGASYGYTF.

This clone was recorded a few times. The V and J genes are TRBV7-9 and TRBJ2-1; perhaps D is TRBD1 or TRBD2 (5 bases each). The CDR3 sequence is 15 residues long. Germline-derived CDR1 and CDR2 are SEHNR and FQNEAQ (reference sequence). V was clipped by 6 bases and J by 7 bases, with 19 bases between them. This CDR3 is CASSPVLWGPNEQFF. The DNA of the CDR3 is TGTGCCAGCAGTCCAGTGTTGTGGGGACCGAATGAGCAGTTCTTC.

J is TRBJ2-5 and V is TRBV9; 7 nucleotides align to TRBD1. Germline loops: CDR1 SGDLS, CDR2 YYNGEE. Unmatched junction bases numbered 10, after V lost 4 bases and J lost 1 base. There are 16 residues in the CDR3. CDR3 bases: TGTGCCAGCAGCTACGGCAGACAGGGTGTCCAAGAGACCCAGTACTTC. The encoded protein is CASSYGRQGVQETQYF. The whole variable domain, remainder taken from reference TRBV9 and TRBJ2-5, is DSGVTQTPKHLITATGQRVTLRCSPRSGDLSVYWYQQSLDQGLQFLIQYYNGEERAKGNILERFSAQQFPDLHSELNLSSLELGDSALYFCASSYGRQGVQETQYFGPGTRLLVL.

This rearrangement joins TRBV2 to TRBJ1-1; a weak D match, TRBD1 (6 bases). Germline-derived CDR1 and CDR2 are SNHLY and FYNNEI. CDR3 length equals 14 residues. Trimming removed 5 bases at V and 1 base at J, with 11 bases between. The CDR3 nucleotides are TGTGCCAGCAGTACATCCAGGGGGAACACTGAAGCTTTCTTT. It translates to CASSTSRGNTEAFF. Combining the CDR3 with reference TRBV2 and TRBJ1-1 gives the whole variable domain EPEVTQTPSHQVTQMGQEVILRCVPISNHLYFYWYRQILGQKVEFLVSFYNNEISEKSEIFDDQFSVERPDGSNFTLKIRSTKLEDSAMYFCASSTSRGNTEAFFGQGTRLTVV.

The chain recombines TRBV5-1 with TRBJ2-3, with D perhaps assigned TRBD1 or TRBD2 (6 bases each). In germline, CDR1 is SGHRS, CDR2 YFSETQ. This CDR3 has 15 residues. V gave up 4 bases and J gave up 1 base, with 13 bases separating them. Here the CDR3 reads CASSPSGAGTDTQYF. CDR3 in DNA: TGCGCCAGCAGCCCCTCGGGGGCCGGCACAGATACGCAGTATTTT.

J is TRBJ2-1 and V is TRBV7-9; possibly TRBD1 for D (5 bases). With 5 bases removed from V and 6 bases from J, the gap between germline ends came to 20 bases. CDR1 SEHNR and CDR2 FQNEAQ come from the germline V gene (reference sequence). This CDR3 is 16 amino acids long. CDR3 in amino acids: CASSPQLGLPPNEQFF. CDR3 bases: TGTGCCAGCAGCCCTCAATTGGGGCTTCCTCCCAATGAGCAGTTCTTC.

The chain carries TRBV5-1 and TRBJ2-2, with 8 bases fitting TRBD2. The CDR3 loop spans 17 amino acids. Trimming took 5 bases from V and 3 from J; bases not matched to a gene: 12. From germline, CDR1 is SGHRS and CDR2 YFSETQ. The CDR3 sequence is CASSFSITSGHTGELFF. CDR3 sequence (DNA): TGCGCCAGCAGTTTTTCCATCACTAGCGGCCACACCGGGGAGCTGTTTTTT.